These T cell receptor beta chains were read from a single sample in a study of shared clonotypes between healthy human individuals. Produced via immunoSEQ multiplex PCR; TCRdb's table is partial and in-frame only. There are roughly 2,500,000 clones in the sample; 80% to 95% occur only once, and 0.36% lies in the top ten. The specimen was naive CD4+ T cells from PBMCs. These receptors were obtained from a man between 18 and 29 years old in good health. Some clones in this sample may be carry-over from other donors' samples. The CDR3 runs from the conserved cysteine through the conserved F or W. D genes are given only for firm matches. The size field is filled for only some rows; it gives once, few, many or a size class.

TRBV5-1	NA	NA	TRBJ2-3	CASSLLIGATSTDTQYF	TGCGCCAGCAGCTTGCTAATAGGGGCTACTAGCACAGATACGCAGTATTTT
TRBV6-6	TRBD2	once	TRBJ2-3	CASSYSTSGTTDTQYF	TGTGCCAGCAGCTATTCGACTAGCGGGACCACAGATACGCAGTATTTT
TRBV11-3	TRBD1	NA	TRBJ2-1	CASSLDRGNEQFF	TGTGCCAGCAGCCTTGACAGGGGCAATGAGCAGTTCTTC
TRBV6-6	NA	NA	TRBJ2-2	CASRAGTGELFF	TGTGCCAGCAGGGCGGGCACCGGGGAGCTGTTTTTT
TRBV6-1	NA	NA	TRBJ2-2	CASSKITGNTGELFF	TGTGCCAGCAGTAAAATAACAGGGAACACCGGGGAGCTGTTTTTT
TRBV7-9	NA	NA	TRBJ1-1	CASSFEGGLRAFF	TGTGCCAGCAGCTTTGAGGGGGGCCTTCGAGCTTTCTTT
TRBV18	NA	NA	TRBJ2-3	CASSPLQSTDTQYF	TGTGCCAGCTCACCCCTTCAGAGCACAGATACGCAGTATTTT
TRBV7-3	NA	NA	TRBJ2-3	CASSLRPFTDTQYF	TGTGCCAGCAGCTTACGTCCGTTTACAGATACGCAGTATTTT
TRBV7-3	NA	NA	TRBJ2-7	CASSKRAGPYEQYF	TGTGCCAGCAGCAAACGGGCAGGTCCCTACGAGCAGTACTTC
TRBV28	NA	NA	TRBJ1-1	CASRAADRLAFF	TGTGCCAGCAGAGCAGCGGACAGATTGGCTTTCTTT
TRBV7-2	TRBD2	NA	TRBJ2-3	CASSLVSGRFSDTQYF	TGTGCCAGCAGCTTAGTTAGCGGGAGGTTCTCGGATACGCAGTATTTT
TRBV9	NA	NA	TRBJ2-5	CASSVVPGTETQYF	TGTGCCAGCAGCGTAGTACCGGGAACAGAGACCCAGTACTTC
TRBV5-1	NA	NA	TRBJ2-1	CASSLLLGQRKFF	TGCGCCAGCAGCTTGTTGTTGGGGCAACGCAAGTTCTTC
TRBV7-8	NA	NA	TRBJ2-1	CASSPSDEQFF	TGTGCCAGCAGCCCCTCGGACGAGCAGTTCTTC
TRBV28	NA	NA	TRBJ2-3	CASRSRDGYTDTQYF	TGTGCCAGCCGGAGCCGGGACGGGTACACAGATACGCAGTATTTT
TRBV5-1	TRBD2	NA	TRBJ2-1	CASSEPELAGEQFF	TGCGCCAGCAGCGAGCCAGAGTTAGCGGGAGAGCAGTTCTTC
TRBV28	TRBD1	NA	TRBJ2-6	CASSSQGSGGANVLTF	TGTGCCAGCAGTTCACAGGGGTCGGGTGGGGCCAACGTCCTGACTTTC
TRBV29-1	NA	NA	TRBJ1-1	CSVSLILSGAGAFF	TGCAGCGTTTCTCTAATTCTGTCGGGCGCAGGAGCTTTCTTT
TRBV7-9	NA	NA	TRBJ1-1	CASSLGVSAGAFF	TGTGCCAGCAGCTTAGGGGTCAGCGCTGGGGCTTTCTTT
TRBV20-1	NA	NA	TRBJ2-7	CSAPNSYEQYF	TGCAGTGCTCCCAACAGCTACGAGCAGTACTTC
TRBV7-8	NA	NA	TRBJ2-7	CASSLVNGYEQYF	TGTGCCAGCAGCTTAGTTAACGGCTACGAGCAGTACTTC
TRBV28	NA	NA	TRBJ2-1	CASRPGPSSYNEQFF	TGTGCCAGCAGGCCGGGACCTTCCTCCTACAATGAGCAGTTCTTC
TRBV18	TRBD1	once	TRBJ1-1	CASSPRTSAGTGKVEAFF	TGTGCCAGCTCACCACGTACCTCGGCCGGGACAGGGAAGGTTGAAGCTTTCTTT
TRBV19	NA	NA	TRBJ1-5	CASSIREQPQHF	TGTGCCAGTAGTATACGGGAACAGCCCCAGCATTTT
TRBV28	NA	once	TRBJ1-2	CASNPAPGKGYTF	TGTGCCAGCAACCCAGCACCCGGGAAAGGCTACACCTTC
TRBV15	TRBD2	NA	TRBJ2-7	CATSREFRGGVIGEQYF	TGTGCCACCAGCAGAGAATTTCGTGGGGGGGTGATTGGCGAGCAGTACTTC
TRBV2	NA	NA	TRBJ2-5	CASSEGTPPETQYF	TGTGCCAGCAGTGAAGGTACCCCCCCGGAGACCCAGTACTTC
TRBV2	TRBD1	NA	TRBJ2-3	CASSSDRVLADTQYF	TGTGCCAGCAGTTCCGACAGGGTTTTGGCAGATACGCAGTATTTT
TRBV7-2	TRBD1	few	TRBJ1-5	CASSIPAGQGNQPQHF	TGTGCCAGCAGCATACCGGCGGGACAGGGCAATCAGCCCCAGCATTTT
TRBV5-1	NA	NA	TRBJ2-2	CASSLEGDTGELFF	TGCGCCAGCAGCTTGGAAGGTGACACCGGGGAGCTGTTTTTT
TRBV7-3	TRBD2	NA	TRBJ2-7	CASTKWAGGEQYF	TGTGCCAGCACCAAATGGGCGGGGGGCGAGCAGTACTTC
TRBV21-1	NA	NA	TRBJ1-5	CASRWELRTGGQPQHF	TGTGCCAGCAGGTGGGAGCTGCGGACAGGGGGTCAGCCCCAGCATTTT
TRBV6-1	NA	NA	TRBJ2-7	CASSEAGSLVYEQYF	TGTGCCAGCAGTGAAGCGGGGAGCTTAGTCTACGAGCAGTACTTC
TRBV9	TRBD2	NA	TRBJ2-2	CASSAKGTSGSYWPGELFF	TGTGCCAGCAGCGCGAAAGGGACTAGCGGGAGTTATTGGCCCGGGGAGCTGTTTTTT
TRBV9	NA	NA	TRBJ1-6	CASSLGTGNSPLHF	TGTGCCAGCAGCCTCGGGACCGGGAATTCACCCCTCCACTTT
TRBV7-3	NA	once	TRBJ1-2	CASSITEGTPYRGYTF	TGTGCCAGCAGTATAACGGAGGGGACACCATACCGGGGCTACACCTTC
TRBV19	TRBD2	NA	TRBJ2-1	CASSADRPSGSRSSEQFF	TGTGCCAGTAGCGCAGACAGGCCTAGCGGGAGTAGGTCAAGTGAGCAGTTCTTC
TRBV7-3	TRBD1	NA	TRBJ2-7	CASTIGTGYEQYF	TGTGCCAGCACCATAGGGACAGGCTACGAGCAGTACTTC
TRBV7-9	NA	NA	TRBJ2-1	CASSLDPSYNEQFF	TGTGCCAGCAGCTTAGACCCTAGCTACAATGAGCAGTTCTTC
TRBV28	NA	NA	TRBJ2-1	CASMAGYYNEQFF	TGTGCCAGCATGGCGGGGTACTACAATGAGCAGTTCTTC
TRBV5-6	TRBD1	NA	TRBJ2-1	CASTKIADRVSYNEQFF	TGTGCCAGCACGAAGATTGCAGACAGGGTGTCCTACAATGAGCAGTTCTTC